This TCR beta chain was obtained from a study of cytomegalovirus exposure and HLA in healthy donors (dated by TCRdb to the late 2010s). Concerning the study at large: According to an earlier analysis of 587 of the donors, some 180 million T cells yielded 117 million unique TCR beta sequences and 276 Gb of sequence data. An early release covering 500 to 750 HLA-typed donors comprised approximately 300 gigabases of sequencing data and approximately 85 million unique TCR sequences. Of the roughly 390 genotyped donors, approximately 81% were placed in the genetic ancestry cluster associated with self-reported Caucasian donors. The study was designed to test whether signatures of past pathogen exposure could be identified by cataloging public T cell receptors. The study profiled the T cell repertoires of about 720 subjects by immunosequencing and related them to cytomegalovirus serostatus. In addition to the first cohort of several hundred subjects, a separate validation cohort of under 150 different subjects was used. High-throughput TCR immunosequencing, statistical association of individual TCRs with disease status, and machine learning were combined to predict cytomegalovirus infection status. To study patterns of TCR occurrence, a later analysis re-analyzed previously published TCR beta repertoires from around 670 donors and added high-resolution HLA genotyping. The later analysis used no new phenotypic data to find candidate immune exposures, relying instead on TCR beta sequences and their occurrence across donors. An earlier analysis of 500 to 750 of the donors applied high-throughput TCR beta sequencing to assess whether each TCR beta V gene segment acted as functional or pseudogenic. Donor age, sex, ethnicity and CMV serostatus were compiled together with the repertoire data. In a later genetic analysis, genome-wide SNP genotypes for about three fifths of the roughly 670 donors were used, and that subset was treated as a discovery cohort. All discovery cohort repertoires had been generated using a single sequencing platform. Both class I and class II loci were covered by HLA typing, at four-digit resolution. Typing coverage differed by locus: A, B, C, DRB1 and DQB1 were typed in roughly 620-630 donors, DQA1 in 500 to 550, DPA1 in 600 to 610, and DPB1 in about 450. A handful of DR-DQ haplotypes were handled as single units for association and clustering because linkage in the cohort was strong. Among around 400 genotyped donors of the cohort, an average of roughly 240,000 unique TCR beta nucleotide sequences were sequenced per donor, around 20% of them non-productive.

In the case of this clone: The antigen it recognizes is unknown. Base qualities are missing; no much larger clone stands one base away.

Based on the germline V gene (reference sequence), the CDR1 and CDR2 sequences are LNHDA and SQIVND. A distance of 13 bases separates the germline ends of V and J, which lose 9 bases and 11 bases respectively. Spanning cysteine to phenylalanine, the CDR3 consists of 10 amino acids. Only the CDR3 region is kept as DNA, spanning 30 bases read in frame from base 1. Preparation of the library involved the immunoSEQ multiplex PCR assay. The multiplex PCR relied on a mix of 60 forward primers for TCR Vbeta segments and 13 reverse primers for TCR Jbeta segments. Amplification of the CDR3 region of rearranged TCR beta genes was performed with a multiplex PCR assay on genomic DNA. The amplified TCR beta libraries were sequenced on the Illumina HiSeq System as 87-base-pair reads. Turning to the authors' computational methods: A later analysis tallied around 87 million unique TCR beta chains across the 610 or so repertoires, and around 12 million of those chains were shared by two or more donors. Raw reads were error-corrected and collapsed into unique sequences with a nearest-neighbor algorithm that merged closely related sequences to remove PCR and sequencing errors. V, D and J gene segments were assigned by aligning CDR3 sequences to IMGT reference sequences. Each retained sequence needed at least a six-nucleotide match to both a V gene segment and a J gene segment. Rearrangements were called productive when the CDR3 lacked stop codons and stayed in frame with V and J; all others were non-productive. CDR3 was defined by IMGT convention, running from the second conserved V-encoded cysteine to the conserved J-encoded phenylalanine. The earlier analysis of about 530 of the donors excluded any sequence lacking an unambiguous match to a single V gene segment. In an earlier analysis of approximately 590 of the donors, V segments were called functional above 56.7% productive rearrangements and were called segregating when the between-donor standard deviation exceeded 5%. A statistical classification framework was developed to diagnose cytomegalovirus status using the catalog of TCR beta chain sequences. A later analysis assigned V and J genes by comparing TCR nucleotide sequences with IMGT/GENE-DB human TR gene sequences. In a later analysis, CDR3 sequences and most-parsimonious VDJ recombination scenarios were assigned using the TCRdist pipeline. In a later analysis, each TCR beta chain was defined by its CDR3 amino acid sequence together with its V-gene family, and reads lacking a unique V-gene family were excluded. A later analysis removed 550 to 650 highly shared, low-generation-probability nucleotide sequences to deal with suspected cross-contamination and a sequencing artifact. For each public chain, a later analysis derived a clonal expansion index from normalized ranks of inferred template counts within each repertoire. In a later analysis, generation probabilities were computed with a VDJ recombination model fitted to out-of-frame rearrangements, and the resulting probabilities were checked against IGoR. In a later analysis, TCR-TCR, TCR-HLA and TCR-CMV co-occurrence was scored with hypergeometric tests, and a repertoire-size bias correction was applied to TCR pairs. A later analysis estimated false discovery rates by permuting HLA or CMV assignments 20 times. In a later analysis, co-occurring TCRs were grouped using DBSCAN, with TCRdist sequence similarity added in when clustering inside HLA-allele-positive subsets. Repertoires with fewer than 30,000 or more than 120,000 public chains, plus five repertoires with anomalous nucleotide sharing, were excluded from co-occurrence clustering. TCRdb's version of the immuneACCESS table is confined to in-frame rearrangements and falls short of the full clone set. An unresolved V gene accounts for under half of the shortfall where checked; the remainder is of unknown origin. V, J and clone size derive from that table, while D and trimming were established from the DNA sequence. This sample is represented by 76,000 or so clones; about four fifths of them were singletons. Over 7% of the sample rests with the top ten.

Broad study findings and their caveats: A later analysis found that most CMV-associated TCR beta chains appeared HLA-restricted, with HLA associations seemingly driven largely by CMV exposure. Presence/absence analyses assumed roughly uniform sequencing depth across donors, an assumption that may not hold. Specific HLA alleles were associated with 15,000 to 20,000 TCR beta sequences at a false discovery rate of 0.05 in a later analysis. In a later genetic analysis, a missense DCLRE1C variant was associated with V-gene and J-gene trimming of TCR beta chains, and the association was replicated in an independent cohort. A further reported finding was that TCR beta sequences accurately predicted the HLA-A and HLA-B alleles for most subjects in the first cohort. Strong co-occurrence of HLA alleles, especially DR and DQ, made assigning TCR associations to individual alleles difficult. According to a later genetic analysis, donors in an Asian-associated ancestry cluster had fewer N-insertions in productive TCRs than the roughly 700-donor mean. In the study, roughly 160 TCR beta chains were listed as associated with cytomegalovirus. A later analysis reported that several top co-occurrence clusters appeared linked to parvovirus B19, influenza, CMV and Epstein-Barr virus. Three of the identified cytomegalovirus-associated TCR beta chains were confirmed in vitro to be specific for cytomegalovirus antigens. The classifier was reported to diagnose cytomegalovirus status with high specificity and sensitivity in both the original and validation cohorts. Linkage disequilibrium might explain the correlated functional status among segregating V segments, but an unknown experimental factor could not be ruled out. Roughly 15 rarely observed V segments, including chromosome 9 orphons, were excluded from the earlier analysis of approximately 600 of the donors because counts were too low. Only TCR beta chains were sequenced in this cohort, and the absence of alpha or paired-chain data limited detectable features. A group of highly shared sequence variants was considered likely to be a technical artifact of the sequencing pipeline. While some public TCRs were present in many individuals, most TCR sequences turned up only very rarely across donors. The authors suggested that the approach could potentially be generalized to other disease states and immunological phenotypes. Because HLA typing was unavailable for some donors at each locus, only the typed subset was used in association tests. An earlier analysis of 587 of the donors showed that most TCR beta V segments appeared in productive rearrangements either about 87% or about 30% of the time, which broadly matched IMGT annotations. Immune exposure information for the cohort was limited to CMV serostatus. The 87-base-pair reads could not distinguish some IMGT-functional V segments, including TRBV6-2 and TRBV6-3, so those segments were excluded. A later analysis found that HLA-associated TCR beta chains were more clonally expanded and had lower generation probabilities than equally common non-associated chains. A later analysis found that TCR association rates varied across HLA loci, with DRB1 alleles showing the most associated TCRs and HLA-C alleles the fewest.

In total, 630 or so healthy bone marrow donors made up the cohort. At the time of sampling, all cohort members were nominally healthy, though unrecorded immune exposures were likely present. The donor tested CMV seropositive and was one of the 289 seropositive cohort members. Each donor provided a peripheral blood sample, and peripheral blood mononuclear cells were used for TCR beta sequencing. Genomic DNA was extracted from the blood cell samples with the Qiagen DNeasy Blood Extraction Kit. The chain uses TRBV19 and TRBJ2-5; there is no confident call for the D gene. Material for sequencing was PBMCs. The source of this sequence is a woman in her thirties or forties in good health and CMV-seropositive. The encoded CDR3 is CASRAKEQYF. The DNA is as follows: TGTGCCAGCCGCGCCAAAGAGCAGTACTTC. The full variable domain, completed from the reference TRBV19 and TRBJ2-5 proteins outside the CDR3, reads DGGITQSPKYLFRKEGQNVTLSCEQNLNHDAMYWYRQDPGQGLRLIYYSQIVNDFQKGDIAEGYSVSREKKESFPLTVTSAQKNPTAFYLCASRAKEQYFGPGTRLLVL.